The source of this T cell receptor beta chain is a study of T cells after yellow fever vaccination. Trimming took 0 bases from V and 6 from J, leaving 17 bases between them. From germline, CDR1 is SQVTM and CDR2 ANQGSEA. The CDR3 has 15 residues. To note about this clonotype: Its specificity is not known.

Conversion of TCR transcripts into cDNA relied on 5'RACE template switching, which added a universal primer site and UMIs. TCRdb re-derived calls from the 5' RACE reads in MiXCR, one entry per CDR3 protein. The sample holds under 400,000 distinct CDR3 sequences; around a tenth are singletons and the top ten take more than 15%. Study results and limitations: Booster sampling recovered most clones from primary vaccination (roughly 97% CD4, around 90% CD8). Contamination of FACS-sorted repertoires by abundant clonotypes from the bulk population could occur. Compared with primary, the secondary response was weaker and peaked at day 5, not 15.

The sequencing used PBMCs, collected on the day of the first yellow fever vaccination. This receptor was obtained from a man younger than 35 who received the YFV17D yellow fever vaccine. The J gene is TRBJ1-2, the V gene TRBV29-1; TRBD1 might be the D (5 bases). The CDR3 reads CSVEDRGAGRDGYTF. As DNA, the CDR3 is TGCAGCGTTGAAGATCGTGGGGCAGGGCGAGATGGCTACACCTTC.